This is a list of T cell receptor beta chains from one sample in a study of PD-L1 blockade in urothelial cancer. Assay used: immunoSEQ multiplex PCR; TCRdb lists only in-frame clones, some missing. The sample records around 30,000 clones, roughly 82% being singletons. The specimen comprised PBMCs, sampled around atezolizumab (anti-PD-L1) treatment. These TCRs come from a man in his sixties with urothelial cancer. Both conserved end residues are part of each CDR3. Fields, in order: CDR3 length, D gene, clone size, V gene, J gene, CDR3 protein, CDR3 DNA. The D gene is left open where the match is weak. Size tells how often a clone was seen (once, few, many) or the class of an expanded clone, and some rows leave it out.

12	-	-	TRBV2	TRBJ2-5	CASSVRRETQYF	TGTGCCAGCAGTGTCCGGAGGGAGACCCAGTACTTC
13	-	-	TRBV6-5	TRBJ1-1	CASRTKRETEAFF	TGTGCCAGCAGAACCAAGAGGGAGACTGAAGCTTTCTTT
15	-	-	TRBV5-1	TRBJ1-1	CASSLGQGDSTEAFF	TGCGCCAGCAGCTTGGGTCAAGGGGATAGCACTGAAGCTTTCTTT
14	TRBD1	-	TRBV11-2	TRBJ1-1	CASSLGQGNTEAFF	TGTGCCAGCAGCTTGGGACAGGGAAACACTGAAGCTTTCTTT
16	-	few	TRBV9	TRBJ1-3	CASSVGSPGSGNTIYF	TGTGCCAGCAGCGTAGGCTCCCCCGGGTCCGGAAACACCATATATTTT
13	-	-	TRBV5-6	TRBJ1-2	CASSLAGNYGYTF	TGTGCCAGCAGCCTTGCAGGGAACTATGGCTACACCTTC
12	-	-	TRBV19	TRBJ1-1	CASRANLAEAFF	TGTGCCAGTCGCGCAAATCTAGCTGAAGCTTTCTTT
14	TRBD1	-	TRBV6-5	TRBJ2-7	CASSYLRQGHEQYF	TGTGCCAGCAGTTACTTACGACAGGGCCACGAGCAGTACTTC
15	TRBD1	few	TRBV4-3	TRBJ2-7	CASSSTPGQGAEQYF	TGCGCCAGCAGCTCTACCCCCGGACAGGGGGCCGAGCAGTACTTC
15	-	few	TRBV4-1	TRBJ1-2	CASSQGGQAAYGYTF	TGCGCCAGCAGCCAAGGGGGCCAGGCCGCCTATGGCTACACCTTC
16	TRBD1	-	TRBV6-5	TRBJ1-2	CASSSTRTGGMQGYTF	TGTGCCAGCAGTTCTACCCGGACAGGGGGCATGCAGGGCTACACCTTC
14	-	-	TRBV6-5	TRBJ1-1	CASSYLDRNTEAFF	TGTGCCAGCAGTTACCTTGACAGAAACACTGAAGCTTTCTTT
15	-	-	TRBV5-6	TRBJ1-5	CASSLAGGSNQPQHF	TGTGCCAGCAGCTTGGCCGGGGGGAGCAATCAGCCCCAGCATTTT
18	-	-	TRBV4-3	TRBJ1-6	CASSQDRHSGSYNSPLHF	TGCGCCAGCAGCCAAGATAGGCACAGCGGCTCCTATAATTCACCCCTCCACTTT
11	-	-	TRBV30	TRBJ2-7	CAWSERYEQYF	TGTGCCTGGAGTGAGCGCTACGAGCAGTACTTC
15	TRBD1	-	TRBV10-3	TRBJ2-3	CAIREGQGSTDTQYF	TGTGCCATCAGGGAGGGACAGGGGAGCACAGATACGCAGTATTTT
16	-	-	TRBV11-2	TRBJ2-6	CASSLAPVSGANVLTF	TGTGCCAGCAGCTTAGCCCCAGTATCTGGGGCCAACGTCCTGACTTTC
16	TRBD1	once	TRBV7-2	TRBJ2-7	CASSLDEGTGYFGRYF	TGTGCCAGCAGCTTAGATGAAGGGACAGGCTACTTCGGGAGGTACTTC
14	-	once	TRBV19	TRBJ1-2	CASSREDWSYGYTF	TGTGCCAGTAGTCGGGAGGACTGGAGCTATGGCTACACCTTC
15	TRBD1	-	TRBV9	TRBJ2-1	CASSPFGDSYNEQFF	TGTGCCAGCTCCCCCTTTGGGGACAGCTACAATGAGCAGTTCTTC
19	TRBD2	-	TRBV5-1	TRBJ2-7	CASSLEGPGTSGRNNEQYF	TGCGCCAGCAGCTTGGAAGGTCCCGGGACTAGCGGGAGGAACAACGAGCAGTACTTC
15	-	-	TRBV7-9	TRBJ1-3	CASSLEGRRGNTIYF	TGTGCCAGCAGCTTAGAGGGGCGTCGTGGAAACACCATATATTTT
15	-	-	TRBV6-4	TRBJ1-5	CASSPLDSSNQPQHF	TGTGCCAGCAGTCCCCTAGACAGTAGCAATCAGCCCCAGCATTTT
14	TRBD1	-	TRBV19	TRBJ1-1	CASSIKGGVTEAFF	TGTGCCAGTAGTATCAAAGGGGGCGTCACTGAAGCTTTCTTT
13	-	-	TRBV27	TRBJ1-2	CASSAGLNYGYTF	TGTGCCAGCTCCGCGGGACTCAACTATGGCTACACCTTC
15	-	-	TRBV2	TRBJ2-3	CASSGSGPSTDTQYF	TGTGCCAGCAGTGGGAGCGGGCCAAGCACAGATACGCAGTATTTT
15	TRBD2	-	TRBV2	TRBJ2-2	CASRTSGRGSGELFF	TGTGCCAGCAGGACTAGCGGGAGGGGGTCCGGGGAGCTGTTTTTT
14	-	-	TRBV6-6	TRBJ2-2	CASNAQPNTGELFF	TGTGCCAGCAACGCACAGCCGAACACCGGGGAGCTGTTTTTT
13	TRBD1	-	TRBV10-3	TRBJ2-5	CAINPGTEETQYF	TGTGCCATCAACCCCGGGACAGAAGAGACCCAGTACTTC
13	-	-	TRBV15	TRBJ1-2	CATSSSEQSGYTF	TGTGCCACCAGCAGCTCGGAACAGTCAGGCTACACCTTC
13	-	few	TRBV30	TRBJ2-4	CAWSMELISIQYF	TGTGCCTGGAGCATGGAGCTTATTAGCATTCAGTACTTC
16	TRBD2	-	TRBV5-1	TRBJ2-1	CASSPLPGLARNEQFF	TGCGCCAGCAGCCCCCTACCGGGACTAGCGCGCAATGAGCAGTTCTTC
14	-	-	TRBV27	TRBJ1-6	CASSSDSGSSPLHF	TGTGCCAGCAGTTCGGACTCTGGGAGTTCACCCCTCCACTTT
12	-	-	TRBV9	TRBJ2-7	CASSIEAGEQYF	TGTGCCAGCAGCATAGAGGCGGGCGAGCAGTACTTC
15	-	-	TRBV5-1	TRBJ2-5	CASSTDSPGWETQYF	TGCGCCAGCAGCACTGACAGCCCTGGATGGGAGACCCAGTACTTC